These T cell receptor beta chains were read from a single sample in a study of cytomegalovirus exposure and HLA in healthy donors. Profiling relied on immunoSEQ multiplex PCR, and the TCRdb table lists in-frame clones only, not all of them. The sample contains 150,000 to 200,000 clones, approximately 67% of which appear only once. Sequenced: PBMCs. Source of these receptors: a woman between 18 and 29 years old in good health and CMV-seropositive. Both conserved end residues are part of each CDR3. Each record gives: J gene, V gene, CDR3 protein.

TRBJ2-7 | TRBV29-1 | CSGGQVPYEQYF
TRBJ1-2 | TRBV27 | CASRGTVDYGYTF
TRBJ1-1 | TRBV4-3 | CASSQVYGQGNTEAFF
- | TRBV6-5 | CASSYTVNYEQYF
TRBJ2-7 | TRBV6-5 | CASSSDRGPYEQYF
TRBJ2-1 | TRBV27 | CASSRHRNEQFF
TRBJ2-2 | TRBV30 | CAWPSGGANTGELFF
TRBJ2-7 | TRBV19 | CASSMGTGSTYEQYF
TRBJ2-7 | TRBV28 | CASRDRANEQYF
TRBJ2-3 | TRBV6-5 | CASSYSPRWGADTQYF
TRBJ2-3 | TRBV4-1 | CASSQNGGLTDTQYF
TRBJ2-1 | TRBV11-1 | CASRLWAGGPLGVNEQFF
TRBJ1-2 | TRBV6-5 | CASSSGQGQNGYTF
TRBJ2-4 | TRBV19 | CASSPTSSLAKNIQYF
TRBJ2-1 | TRBV18 | CASSPKLFGTEGYEQFF
TRBJ2-1 | TRBV6-1 | CASIRTEHNEQFF
TRBJ2-3 | TRBV7-9 | CASSDGTGLTDTQYF
TRBJ2-3 | TRBV4-3 | CASSQDPGGTGRSRDTQYF
TRBJ2-5 | TRBV7-3 | CASSLGLGKTQYF
TRBJ2-3 | TRBV27 | CASSLTVRSLDTQYF
TRBJ2-4 | TRBV4-1 | CASKASGGLAGGDIQYF
TRBJ1-4 | TRBV6-1 | CASSGSTGYEKLFF
TRBJ1-1 | TRBV5-1 | CASSLTGGMNTEAFF
TRBJ1-1 | TRBV5-1 | CASRGTNTEAFF
TRBJ1-2 | TRBV25-1 | CASSEQGYGYTF
TRBJ2-1 | TRBV4-1 | CASSHEGTSPRGGNEQFF
TRBJ1-3 | TRBV4-1 | CASSQEGGRYSGNTIYF
TRBJ1-1 | TRBV18 | CASSPPGTGGRNTEAFF
TRBJ2-3 | TRBV9 | CASSVTIASDTQYF
TRBJ2-1 | TRBV5-6 | CASSLEPIYNEQFF
TRBJ2-2 | TRBV9 | CASSVGGLGNTGELFF
TRBJ2-1 | TRBV4-1 | CASTRGLAGGHNEQFF
TRBJ1-4 | TRBV21-1 | CASNQRCISEKLFF
TRBJ1-2 | TRBV6-1 | CASSRGSNYGYTF
TRBJ2-1 | TRBV7-2 | CASSLGAPSYNEQFF
TRBJ2-4 | TRBV27 | CASSITAGWNPQYF
TRBJ1-5 | TRBV6-4 | CASSSEPGSYQPQHF